This T cell receptor (beta chain) is from a study of T-cell reconstitution after alpha-beta-depleted transplantation in children. The CDR3 is made up of 13 amino acids. The V gene's germline CDR1 is SGHDN and CDR2 FVKESK. V was shortened by 5 bases and J by 4 bases, with 9 bases between the two germline ends. This clonotype was counted ten times or more. Unique molecular identifiers were incorporated into the prepared TCRbeta library. One entry per CDR3 protein, called by TCRdb with MiXCR from the PCR reads. The sample yields about 610,000 distinct CDR3 sequences, about 11% seen once. This clonotype originated in a human donor who donated a stem cell graft to a child with acute myeloid leukemia. The rearrangement uses TRBV14 and TRBJ2-1; D ambiguous. Material: PBMCs from the stem cell graft donor, obtained from the stem cell graft. For the CDR3, the DNA is TGTGCCAGCAGCGCCCTCCGGTACAATGAGCAGTTCTTC. Its translation is CASSALRYNEQFF.